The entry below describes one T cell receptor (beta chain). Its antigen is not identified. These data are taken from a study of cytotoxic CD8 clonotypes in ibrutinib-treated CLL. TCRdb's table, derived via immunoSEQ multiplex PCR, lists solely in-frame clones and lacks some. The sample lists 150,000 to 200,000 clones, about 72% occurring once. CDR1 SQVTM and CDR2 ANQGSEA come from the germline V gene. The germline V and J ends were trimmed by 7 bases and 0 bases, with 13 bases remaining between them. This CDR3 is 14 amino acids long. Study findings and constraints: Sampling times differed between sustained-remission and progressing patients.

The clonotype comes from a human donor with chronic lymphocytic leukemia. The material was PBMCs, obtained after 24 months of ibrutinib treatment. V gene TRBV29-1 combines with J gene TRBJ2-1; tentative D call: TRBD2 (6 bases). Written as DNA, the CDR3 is TGCAGCGCACGATACGGGAGCTCCTACAATGAGCAGTTCTTC. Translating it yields CSARYGSSYNEQFF.